A selection of T cell receptor beta chains follows, all from one sample in a study of a mutant IDH1 vaccine in newly diagnosed glioma. Antigens for these TCRs are unknown. The assay was immunoSEQ multiplex PCR, and TCRdb's table has in-frame clones only and misses some. The sample lists tens of thousands of clones, about 88% occurring once. The sample consisted of PBMCs, taken from a glioma patient whose treatment included an IDH1 peptide vaccine. These receptors came from a man between 25 and 39 years old with glioma. Both conserved end residues are part of each CDR3. D genes are given only for firm matches. Some rows mark clone size as missing; the rest say once, few, many or name a class of expanded clone.

J: TRBJ2-5
V: TRBV7-2
length: 14
D: TRBD2
size: few
DNA: TGTGCCAGCAGCTTTTCTAGCGGGGGAGAGACCCAGTACTTC
CDR3: CASSFSSGGETQYF

J: TRBJ2-6
V: TRBV10-1
length: 12
D: -
size: few
DNA: TGCGCCAGCAGTGAGCCCCTCAACGTCCTGACTTTC
CDR3: CASSEPLNVLTF

J: TRBJ2-7
V: TRBV19
length: 13
D: -
size: -
DNA: TGTGCCAGTAGTCTCAACCTGAGATACGAGCAGTACTTC
CDR3: CASSLNLRYEQYF

J: TRBJ2-7
V: TRBV4-1
length: 15
D: TRBD1
size: -
DNA: TGCGCCAGCAGCCAAGAAAACAGGGGCTTAAACGAGCAGTACTTC
CDR3: CASSQENRGLNEQYF

J: TRBJ2-7
V: TRBV19
length: 14
D: -
size: -
DNA: TGTGCCAGTAGGGACTGGGGCCGCCCCTACGAGCAGTACTTC
CDR3: CASRDWGRPYEQYF

J: TRBJ2-7
V: TRBV6-6
length: 12
D: TRBD1
size: -
DNA: TGTGCCAGCAGGGGACAGGGTGTCGAGCAGTACTTC
CDR3: CASRGQGVEQYF

J: TRBJ2-7
V: TRBV4-2
length: 15
D: TRBD2
size: -
DNA: TGTGCCAGCAGCTTAGAGGCGGGGGGGCGCTACGAGCAGTACTTC
CDR3: CASSLEAGGRYEQYF

J: TRBJ2-7
V: TRBV5-6
length: 13
D: -
size: -
DNA: TGTGCCAGCAGCACCGGGACATTCTACGAGCAGTACTTC
CDR3: CASSTGTFYEQYF

J: TRBJ1-6
V: TRBV4-1
length: 16
D: -
size: once
DNA: TGCGCCAGCAGCCAAGGTTGGACCCTTGGGAGGTCACCCCTCCACTTT
CDR3: CASSQGWTLGRSPLHF

J: TRBJ2-5
V: TRBV5-6
length: 14
D: -
size: -
DNA: TGTGCCAGCAGCCCAGTCGGACAGCCGGAGACCCAGTACTTC
CDR3: CASSPVGQPETQYF

J: TRBJ1-1
V: TRBV29-1
length: 12
D: -
size: few
DNA: TGCAGCGTTCGGGCCGGGAACACTGAAGCTTTCTTT
CDR3: CSVRAGNTEAFF

J: TRBJ2-1
V: TRBV11-2
length: 16
D: TRBD2
size: -
DNA: TGTGCCAGCAGCGAAGAACCGGGACTAGCGGACCAAGTGCAGTTCTTC
CDR3: CASSEEPGLADQVQFF

J: TRBJ2-7
V: TRBV19
length: 13
D: -
size: -
DNA: TGTGCCAGTAGTATCGGGGTCGTATCCGAGCAGTACTTC
CDR3: CASSIGVVSEQYF

J: TRBJ2-3
V: TRBV6-5
length: 14
D: -
size: -
DNA: TGTGCCAGCAGTGAACAGGGCCGGACAGATACGCAGTATTTT
CDR3: CASSEQGRTDTQYF

J: TRBJ1-2
V: TRBV6-5
length: 13
D: -
size: -
DNA: TGTGCCAGCAGCCTCCGGGACTTTTATGGCTACACCTTC
CDR3: CASSLRDFYGYTF

J: TRBJ2-7
V: TRBV5-1
length: 14
D: -
size: -
DNA: TGCGCCAGCAGCTTTGGGCCCGCCGCCTACGAGCAGTACTTC
CDR3: CASSFGPAAYEQYF

J: TRBJ2-4
V: TRBV7-8
length: 19
D: -
size: -
DNA: TGTGCCAGCAGCCCAGGGGGAAGGCCGGGGGCGGTCCCCAAAAACATTCAGTACTTC
CDR3: CASSPGGRPGAVPKNIQYF

J: TRBJ2-3
V: TRBV4-2
length: 12
D: -
size: -
DNA: TGTGCCAGCAGCCAAGTGGCAGATACGCAGTATTTT
CDR3: CASSQVADTQYF

J: TRBJ1-1
V: TRBV6-1
length: 13
D: -
size: -
DNA: TGTGCCAGCAGTACACTTATGAACACTGAAGCTTTCTTT
CDR3: CASSTLMNTEAFF

J: TRBJ1-4
V: TRBV6-1
length: 14
D: -
size: few
DNA: TGTGCCAGCAGGGGGGGCTCGGCTAATGAAAAACTGTTTTTT
CDR3: CASRGGSANEKLFF

J: TRBJ2-7
V: TRBV27
length: 14
D: -
size: once
DNA: TGTGCCAGCAGTTCCGGACCAAGCTCCTACGAGCAGTACTTC
CDR3: CASSSGPSSYEQYF

J: TRBJ2-2
V: TRBV4-1
length: 17
D: -
size: -
DNA: TGCGCCAGCAGCCAAGATAGACAGAACCCACTCACCGGGGAGCTGTTTTTT
CDR3: CASSQDRQNPLTGELFF

J: TRBJ2-3
V: TRBV4-1
length: 17
D: TRBD2
size: -
DNA: TGCGCCAGCAGCCAACGACTGAGCGGGGATAGCACAGATACGCAGTATTTT
CDR3: CASSQRLSGDSTDTQYF

J: TRBJ2-7
V: TRBV28
length: 15
D: TRBD1
size: -
DNA: TGTGCCAGCAGTTTTACTGGGACAGGGGCCTACGAGCAGTACTTC
CDR3: CASSFTGTGAYEQYF

J: TRBJ1-2
V: TRBV7-6
length: 12
D: -
size: once
DNA: TGTGCCAGCAGCTTAGCGGGAACTGGCTACACCTTC
CDR3: CASSLAGTGYTF

J: TRBJ2-7
V: TRBV30
length: 12
D: -
size: -
DNA: TGTGCCTGGGGGGACAACTCCTACGAGCAGTACTTC
CDR3: CAWGDNSYEQYF

J: TRBJ1-3
V: TRBV9
length: 16
D: -
size: -
DNA: TGTGCCAGCAGCGTTCAAGACAGTCGCTCTGGAAACACCATATATTTT
CDR3: CASSVQDSRSGNTIYF

J: TRBJ1-2
V: TRBV18
length: 15
D: TRBD1
size: -
DNA: TGTGCCAGCACCTCATGGACAGGTGGGAGCTATGGCTACACCTTC
CDR3: CASTSWTGGSYGYTF

J: TRBJ2-6
V: TRBV5-1
length: 13
D: -
size: -
DNA: TGCGCCAGCAGCTTGGCTGGGGCCAACGTCCTGACTTTC
CDR3: CASSLAGANVLTF

J: TRBJ2-2
V: TRBV6-4
length: 15
D: -
size: once
DNA: TGTGCCAGCAGTGACTCTCTGGAAAACACCGGGGAGCTGTTTTTT
CDR3: CASSDSLENTGELFF

J: TRBJ2-5
V: TRBV11-3
length: 15
D: TRBD1
size: -
DNA: TGTGCCAGCAGCTCTAGGACAGGGCTCGCTGAGACCCAGTACTTC
CDR3: CASSSRTGLAETQYF

J: TRBJ1-1
V: TRBV28
length: 15
D: -
size: -
DNA: TGTGCCAGCAGTTTAAGGGCAGGGAGAGGAACTGAAGCTTTCTTT
CDR3: CASSLRAGRGTEAFF

J: TRBJ2-7
V: TRBV6-1
length: 17
D: TRBD1
size: -
DNA: TGTGCCAGCAGTGTCGACCCTACAGGGGCCCCCCTCTACGAGCAGTACTTC
CDR3: CASSVDPTGAPLYEQYF

J: TRBJ1-4
V: TRBV5-1
length: 14
D: TRBD1
size: -
DNA: TGCGCCAGCAGCCCAGGGGGTAGCGGGGAAAAACTGTTTTTT
CDR3: CASSPGGSGEKLFF

J: TRBJ1-1
V: TRBV6-4
length: 13
D: -
size: -
DNA: TGTGCCAGCAGAGGAGGGGGGGGGTCTGAAGCTTTCTTT
CDR3: CASRGGGGSEAFF

J: TRBJ1-5
V: TRBV12-2
length: 17
D: -
size: -
DNA: TGTGCAAGTCGCTTAGATCCCCCGTACGTCAGCAATCAGCCCCAGCATTTT
CDR3: CASRLDPPYVSNQPQHF

J: TRBJ1-1
V: TRBV9
length: 15
D: -
size: once
DNA: TGTGCCAGCAGCCCAGAAGGACTACCGGCGACTGAAGCTTTCTTT
CDR3: CASSPEGLPATEAFF

J: TRBJ2-1
V: TRBV19
length: 15
D: TRBD1
size: -
DNA: TGTGCCAGTACATCGGACAGGGAAGACCGTTCTAAGCAGTTCTTC
CDR3: CASTSDREDRSKQFF

J: TRBJ2-4
V: TRBV5-1
length: 15
D: TRBD1
size: once
DNA: TGCGCCAGCAGCCCTGCCGGGACAGGGGGCCCAATAGGCTCCTTC
CDR3: CASSPAGTGGPIGSF

J: TRBJ1-2
V: TRBV4-2
length: 14
D: -
size: -
DNA: TGTGCCAGCAGCCAAGATGTCAGAGACTATGGCTACACCTTC
CDR3: CASSQDVRDYGYTF

J: TRBJ1-5
V: TRBV4-1
length: 14
D: -
size: -
DNA: TGCGCCAGCAGCCAACTTGGGGGGGATCAGCCCCAGCATTTT
CDR3: CASSQLGGDQPQHF